The 9 T cell receptor beta chains reported below all come from one sample, sequenced in a study of T cell responses to AZD1222 COVID-19 vaccine. Assay: immunoSEQ multiplex PCR; the TCRdb copy retains only in-frame clones and omits some. The sample lists about 100,000 clones, around nine tenths occurring once. The sample was peripheral blood, taken on day 0 of AZD1222 vaccination. The receptors stem from an adult in good health.

The chain joins TRBV29-1 to TRBJ2-7; no clear D gene. V was shortened by 5 bases and J by 0 bases, with 8 bases between the two germline ends. The CDR3 totals 12 residues. Germline V lookup: CDR1 SQVTM, CDR2 ANQGSEA. The CDR3 bases are TGCAGCGTTTGGGCAGGCTCCTACGAGCAGTACTTC. It specifies CSVWAGSYEQYF.

J is TRBJ2-7 and V is TRBV2, with D hard to call. With 5 bases removed from V and 4 bases from J, the gap between germline ends came to 3 bases. The CDR3 has 10 amino acids. The V gene's germline CDR1 is SNHLY and CDR2 FYNNEI. As DNA, the CDR3 is TGTGCCAGCAGTATGTACGAGCAGTACTTC. Translating gives CASSMYEQYF.

V is TRBV13 and J is TRBJ2-5, with 9 bases matching TRBD2. The J segment lost 5 bases and the V segment lost 5 bases, leaving 12 bases of the junction unmatched. The CDR3 covers 16 residues. Germline V gene lookup returns CDR1 PRHDT and CDR2 FYEKMQ (reference sequence). For the CDR3, the DNA is TGTGCCAGCAGCCCCAGAGGGGCGGGGGGGCCGGAGACCCAGTACTTC. Its protein is CASSPRGAGGPETQYF.

V is TRBV5-8 and J is TRBJ1-2; D is undetermined. This CDR3 is 10 amino acids long. From germline, CDR1 is SGHTS and CDR2 YDEGEE. Trimming removed 4 bases from V and 14 bases from J, with 12 bases in between. CDR3 coding DNA: TGTGCCAGCAGCACATCCTCGGGAACCTTC. Translated: CASSTSSGTF.

V usage is TRBV19 and J usage is TRBJ2-3; D perhaps matches TRBD2 (6 bases). Trimming left V 1 base short and J 2 bases short, with 13 bases between. The CDR3 totals 16 residues. Germline V gene lookup returns CDR1 LNHDA and CDR2 SQIVND (reference sequence). The CDR3: CASSIGIGGPTDTQYF. CDR3 nucleotide sequence: TGTGCCAGTAGTATAGGGATCGGGGGTCCCACAGATACGCAGTATTTT.

This chain uses TRBV6-5 with TRBJ1-1; 7 nucleotides match TRBD1. The ends lost 10 bases at V and 2 bases at J; junction bases unmatched: 10. This CDR3 spans 14 amino acids. CDR1 is MNHEY, CDR2 SVGAGI, per germline. Here the CDR3 DNA reads TGTGCCACCCAGTCGACAGGGAGCAACACTGAAGCTTTCTTT. Protein sequence: CATQSTGSNTEAFF.

The chain employs TRBV6-2 or TRBV6-3 and TRBJ2-7; TRBD1 matches 8 bases. Germline V lookup: CDR1 MNHEY, CDR2 SVGEGT. The CDR3 contains 15 residues. V shed 4 bases, J shed 0 bases, and the junction held 5 bases outside the gene matches. The CDR3 region is CASSWTGTSSYEQYF. The DNA of the CDR3 is TGTGCCAGCAGTTGGACAGGGACCAGCTCCTACGAGCAGTACTTC.

V and J are TRBV7-2 and TRBJ1-6, with TRBD1 as a possible D gene (5 bases). Germline V gene lookup returns CDR1 SGHTA and CDR2 FQGNSA. Between the trimmed V and J ends, which lost 4 bases and 10 bases, there was a span of 14 bases. The CDR3 loop spans 14 amino acids. As DNA, the CDR3 is TGTGCCAGCAGCTCGACGTATCAGGGATCACCCCTCCACTTT. Protein product: CASSSTYQGSPLHF.

The CDR3 loop reads CASSQALYEQYF. CDR3 in DNA: TGCGCCAGCAGCCAAGCTCTCTACGAGCAGTACTTC. The rearrangement uses TRBV4-3 and TRBJ2-7; D is unresolved. The CDR3 is 12 amino acids. The V end was cut by 1 base, the J end by 3 bases, with 4 bases between. Germline lookup yields CDR1 LGHNA and CDR2 YSLEER.